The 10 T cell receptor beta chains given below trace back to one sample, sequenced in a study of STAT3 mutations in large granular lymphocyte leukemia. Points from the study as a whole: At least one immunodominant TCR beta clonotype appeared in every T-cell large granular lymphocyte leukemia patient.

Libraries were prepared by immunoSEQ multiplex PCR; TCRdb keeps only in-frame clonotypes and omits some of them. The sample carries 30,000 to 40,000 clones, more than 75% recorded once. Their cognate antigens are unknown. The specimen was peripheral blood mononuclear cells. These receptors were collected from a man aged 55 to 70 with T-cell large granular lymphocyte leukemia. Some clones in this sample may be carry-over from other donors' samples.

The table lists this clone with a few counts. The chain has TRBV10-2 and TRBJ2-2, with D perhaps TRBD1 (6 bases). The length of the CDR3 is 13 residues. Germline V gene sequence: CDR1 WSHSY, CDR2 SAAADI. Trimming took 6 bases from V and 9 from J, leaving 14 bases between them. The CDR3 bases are TGCGCCAGCAGATCGCTCCGGGACAGGGAGCTGTTTTTT. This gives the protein CASRSLRDRELFF.

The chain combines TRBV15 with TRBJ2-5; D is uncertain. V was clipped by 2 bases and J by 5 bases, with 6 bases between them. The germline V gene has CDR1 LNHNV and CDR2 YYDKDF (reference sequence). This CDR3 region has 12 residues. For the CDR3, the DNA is TGTGCCACCAGCAGATACACGGAGACCCAGTACTTC. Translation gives CATSRYTETQYF.

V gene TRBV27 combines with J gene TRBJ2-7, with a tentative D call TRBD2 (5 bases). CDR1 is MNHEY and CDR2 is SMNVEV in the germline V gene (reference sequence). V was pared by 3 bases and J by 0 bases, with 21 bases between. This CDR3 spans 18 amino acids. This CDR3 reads CASSFSPRGRSVSYEQYF. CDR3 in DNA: TGTGCCAGCAGTTTTTCCCCGAGAGGGCGAAGCGTCTCCTACGAGCAGTACTTC.

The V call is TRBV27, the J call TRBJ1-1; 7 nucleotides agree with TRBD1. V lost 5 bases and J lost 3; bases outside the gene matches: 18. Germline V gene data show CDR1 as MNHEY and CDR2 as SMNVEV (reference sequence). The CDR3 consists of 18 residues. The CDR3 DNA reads TGTGCCAGCAGTACCCTACAGGGGCCGCTCCGATTTGACACTGAAGCTTTCTTT. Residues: CASSTLQGPLRFDTEAFF.

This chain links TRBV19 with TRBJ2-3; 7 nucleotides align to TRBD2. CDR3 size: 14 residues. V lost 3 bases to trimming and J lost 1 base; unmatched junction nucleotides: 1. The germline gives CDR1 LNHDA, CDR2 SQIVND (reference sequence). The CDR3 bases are TGTGCCAGTAGTATTGGGGGGGGCACAGATACGCAGTATTTT. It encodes CASSIGGGTDTQYF.

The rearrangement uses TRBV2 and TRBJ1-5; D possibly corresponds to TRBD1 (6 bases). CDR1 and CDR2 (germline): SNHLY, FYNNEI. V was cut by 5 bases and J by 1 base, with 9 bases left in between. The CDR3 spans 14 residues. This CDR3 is CASSIGTSNQPQHF. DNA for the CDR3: TGTGCCAGCAGTATCGGGACAAGCAATCAGCCCCAGCATTTT.

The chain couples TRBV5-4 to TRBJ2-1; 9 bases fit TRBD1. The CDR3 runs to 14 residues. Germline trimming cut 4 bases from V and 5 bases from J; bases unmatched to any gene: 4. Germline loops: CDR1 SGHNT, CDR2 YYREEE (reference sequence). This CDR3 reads CASSEQGADNEQFF. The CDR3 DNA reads TGTGCCAGCAGCGAACAGGGGGCAGACAATGAGCAGTTCTTC.

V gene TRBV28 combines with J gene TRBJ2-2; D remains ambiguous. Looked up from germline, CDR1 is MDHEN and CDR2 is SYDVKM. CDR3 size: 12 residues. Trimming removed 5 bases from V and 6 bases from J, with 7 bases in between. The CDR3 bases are TGTGCCAGCAGTCCCCCGCCCGGGGAGCTGTTTTTT. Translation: CASSPPPGELFF.

The CDR3 DNA reads TGTGCTAGTGGTTTGGGCGCGGGCTATGGCTACACCTTC. Its translation is CASGLGAGYGYTF. V gene TRBV12-5 combines with J gene TRBJ1-2; D is ambiguous. From germline, CDR1 is LGHNT and CDR2 FRNRAP. Trimming cost V 1 base and J 4 bases, with 7 bases left between them. The CDR3 covers 13 residues.

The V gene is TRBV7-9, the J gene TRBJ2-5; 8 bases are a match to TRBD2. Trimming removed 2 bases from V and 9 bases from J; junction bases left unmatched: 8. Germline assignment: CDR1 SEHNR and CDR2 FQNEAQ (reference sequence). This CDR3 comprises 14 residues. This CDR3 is CASSLNGRALAQYF. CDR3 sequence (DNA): TGTGCCAGCAGCTTAAACGGGAGGGCCTTGGCCCAGTACTTC.